One and the same sample provided the 17 T cell receptor beta chains below, sequenced in a study of T cell clonality in common variable immunodeficiency. The protocol was immunoSEQ multiplex PCR, while the TCRdb copy is restricted to in-frame clones and leaves out a portion. The sample yields around 19,000 clones, without any singletons. Study outcomes and limitations: Fewer deletions and N-nucleotide insertions were reportedly seen in common variable immunodeficiency TCR beta sequences.

No antigens are known for them. Sequenced: peripheral blood mononuclear cells. The source is a human donor with common variable immunodeficiency.

This clone was seen a few times. The read falls 3 residues short of the CDR3 end, and the missing part is taken from the germline J gene. The chain employs TRBV2 and TRBJ1-1; perhaps TRBD1 as D (5 bases). This CDR3 has 12 amino acids. The germline V and J ends were trimmed by 4 bases and 7 bases, with 10 bases remaining between them. Germline-derived CDR1 and CDR2 are SNHLY and FYNNEI. CDR3 loop: CASSGVGGEAFF. The DNA read from the CDR3 is TGTGCCAGCAGTGGGGTGGGGGGTGAA.

This clone has only a few counts. The CDR3 goes on 3 residues after the read ends, and that part is filled in from the germline J gene. The chain carries TRBV7-2 and TRBJ1-1; D call uncertain. The CDR3 runs to 14 residues. V shed 1 base and J shed 3 bases, with 9 bases lying between them. Per germline, CDR1 SGHTA and CDR2 FQGNSA. Partial CDR3 DNA: TGTGCCAGCAGCTTAGGAGAAGGGTACACTGAA. It encodes CASSLGEGYTE. The whole CDR3 is CASSLGEGYTEAFF. The full variable domain, its missing parts supplied by reference TRBV7-2 and TRBJ1-1, is GAGVSQSPSNKVTEKGKDVELRCDPISGHTALYWYRQSLGQGLEFLIYFQGNSAPDKSGLPSDRFSAERTGGSVSTLTIQRTQQEDSAVYLCASSLGEGYTEAFFGQGTRLTVV.

This clone was seen a few times. The read falls 3 residues short of the CDR3 end, and the missing part is taken from the germline J gene. V usage is TRBV18 and J usage is TRBJ2-2; D unclear. Germline V CDR1 and CDR2: KGHSH, LQKENI. The V end was cut by 1 base, the J end by 0 bases, with 15 bases between. This CDR3 spans 18 amino acids. The CDR3 DNA, read in part, is TGTGCCAGCTCACCACGGTTCGGAACAGCCGCGAACACCGGGGAG. Protein product: CASSPRFGTAANTGE. The full CDR3 protein is CASSPRFGTAANTGELFF.

Concerning this clone itself: The read ends 3 residues before the CDR3 terminus; that terminus is restored from the germline J gene. The chain employs TRBV2 and TRBJ1-1; D might be TRBD1 (6 bases). Trimming removed 6 bases from V and 1 base from J, with 9 bases in between. From germline, CDR1 is SNHLY and CDR2 FYNNEI. The CDR3 extends over 13 amino acids. CDR3: CASSLQGNTEAFF. The sequenced part of the CDR3 DNA is TGTGCCAGCAGCTTACAGGGGAACACTGAA.

This clone is categorized as medium-sized (0.01 to 0.1%). The DNA ends 3 residues before the CDR3 does, and the rest of the CDR3 is filled in from the germline J gene. The chain combines TRBV14 with TRBJ2-1; 11 nucleotides match TRBD1. V lost 3 bases, J lost 0 bases, and 10 bases stayed unmatched. Germline values: CDR1 SGHDN, CDR2 FVKESK. CDR3 length equals 19 residues. The covered CDR3 bases are TGTGCCAGCAGCCACGGTGGACGGGACAGGGGGAGCTCCTACAATGAG. Translation: CASSHGGRDRGSSYNE. The CDR3 in full is CASSHGGRDRGSSYNEQFF.

Comments on this clone: The sequenced fragment ends 3 residues before the CDR3 boundary, so the rest is inferred from the germline J gene. This sequence joins TRBV5-1 and TRBJ1-2, with D maybe TRBD1 (5 bases). Trimming shortened V by 4 bases and J by 4 bases, and 17 bases separated the two germline ends. CDR1 and CDR2 from the germline V gene are SGHRS and YFSETQ. The length of the CDR3 is 15 residues. The sequenced part of the CDR3 DNA is TGCGCCAGCAGCCCGTACGGATCCGGGGGCTATGGC. Its translation is CASSPYGSGGYG. The entire CDR3 protein reads CASSPYGSGGYGYTF.

This clone was seen a handful of times. The CDR3 is cut off 3 residues early in the read; its end comes from the germline J gene. V usage is TRBV7-2 and J usage is TRBJ1-4, with D tentatively TRBD1 (6 bases). The germline gives CDR1 SGHTA, CDR2 FQGNSA. The V end was cut by 0 bases, the J end by 7 bases, with 12 bases between. The CDR3 has 15 amino acids. The CDR3 loop reads CASSLARGGAEKLFF. The CDR3 bases that were read are TGTGCCAGCAGCTTAGCGAGGGGGGGTGCTGAAAAA.

About this clone itself: The read stops 3 residues short of the end of the CDR3; the missing end is completed from the germline J gene. This chain links TRBV5-1 with TRBJ1-2, with unresolved D. The germline V gene encodes CDR1 SGHRS and CDR2 YFSETQ. Trimming took 4 bases from V and 0 from J, leaving 13 bases between them. CDR3 length: 15 residues. The CDR3 spells CASSRGDGSNYGYTF. The DNA read from the CDR3 is TGCGCCAGCAGCCGCGGAGACGGATCTAACTATGGC.

This clone has at least ten counts. The DNA ends 3 residues before the CDR3 does, and the rest of the CDR3 is filled in from the germline J gene. The V and J genes are TRBV10-3 and TRBJ2-3; a possible D gene is TRBD2 (6 bases). Germline lookup yields CDR1 ENHRY and CDR2 SYGVKD. The V end lost 3 bases, the J end lost 4 bases, and 17 bases lay between the germline ends. CDR3 length equals 16 residues. This chain's CDR3 is CAISDSRGRLPDTQYF. CDR3 DNA (partial): TGTGCCATCAGTGATAGTCGGGGGAGACTCCCAGATACG.

Ten or more counts support this clone. From the germline J gene comes the end of the CDR3, since the read stops 3 residues before it. The gene calls are TRBV14 and TRBJ1-6; D not resolved. CDR1 is SGHDN and CDR2 is FVKESK in the germline V gene. The CDR3 loop spans 15 amino acids. V dropped 5 bases and J dropped 0 bases, with 8 bases sitting between them. CDR3 loop: CASSVLGSYNSPLHF. The CDR3 bases that were read are TGTGCCAGCAGCGTCCTCGGCTCCTATAATTCACCC.

About this clone itself: The missing CDR3 end, 3 residues past where the read stops, is filled in from the germline J gene. The chain uses TRBV20-1 and TRBJ2-5; D is possibly TRBD2 (6 bases). CDR3 length: 14 amino acids. The ends were cut back, 5 bases at V and 5 bases at J, with 18 bases in the middle. Per germline, CDR1 DFQATT and CDR2 SNEGSKA (reference sequence). CDR3 sequence reads: CSALPGLPSETQYF. The sequenced CDR3 bases are TGCAGTGCTTTACCGGGACTTCCGTCGGAGACC.

This clone was observed a handful of times. The junction differs from germline at one of its ends, possibly a read error. The read is 3 residues too short to cover the CDR3 end, so that end is filled in from the germline J gene. The chain is built from TRBV18 and TRBJ1-2, with unresolved D. CDR3 length equals 16 residues. The germline CDR1 and CDR2 sequences are KGHSH and LQKENI. CDR3 protein: CVSSPGGIEANYGYTF. The covered CDR3 bases are TGTGTCAGCTCACCAGGCGGGATAGAGGCTAACTATGGC.

This clone was observed at least ten times. Sequencing ends 3 residues short of the CDR3 end; the germline J gene provides the rest. The V and J genes are TRBV18 and TRBJ1-4; possible D gene TRBD1, 6 bases. The V gene's germline CDR1 is KGHSH and CDR2 LQKENI. This CDR3 contains 16 residues. V lost 6 bases to trimming and J lost 8 bases, with 22 bases between them. Partial CDR3 DNA: TGTGCCAGCTCTCAAGGACAGTACAGGGTGGTCGAAAAA. It encodes CASSQGQYRVVEK. The CDR3 in full is CASSQGQYRVVEKLFF.

The sample holds a few counts of this clone. The read halts 3 residues ahead of the CDR3 end, with the missing end drawn from the germline J gene. The gene calls are TRBV18 and TRBJ1-1; D is unclear. V was pared by 2 bases and J by 1 base, with 5 bases between. The CDR3 sequence is 13 residues long. The germline gives CDR1 KGHSH, CDR2 LQKENI. The CDR3 bases that were read are TGTGCCAGCTCACCATCAGGGAACACTGAA. It encodes CASSPSGNTE. The whole CDR3 is CASSPSGNTEAFF. The full variable domain, in which reference TRBV18 and TRBJ1-1 provide the parts outside the CDR3, is NAGVMQNPRHLVRRRGQEARLRCSPMKGHSHVYWYRQLPEEGLKFMVYLQKENIIDESGMPKERFSAEFPKEGPSILRIQQVVRGDSAAYFCASSPSGNTEAFFGQGTRLTVV.

This clone was recorded a few times. The read falls 3 residues short of the CDR3 end, and the missing part is taken from the germline J gene. The V and J genes are TRBV7-2 and TRBJ2-1; TRBD2 matches 7 bases. V was pared by 1 base and J by 6 bases, with 3 bases of the junction left unmatched. The length of the CDR3 is 14 residues. The germline V gene has CDR1 SGHTA and CDR2 FQGNSA. CDR3 protein: CASSLGLAPNEQFF. CDR3 bases read: TGTGCCAGCAGCTTAGGACTAGCTCCCAATGAG.

Many counts were recorded for this clone. The read stops 3 residues short of the end of the CDR3; the missing end is completed from the germline J gene. The chain employs TRBV18 and TRBJ1-2; D is perhaps TRBD1 (5 bases). Germline V CDR1 and CDR2: KGHSH, LQKENI. Trimming cost V 0 bases and J 2 bases, with 10 bases left between them. The CDR3 totals 15 residues. The CDR3 region is CASSPPAGVNYGYTF. Partial CDR3 DNA: TGTGCCAGCTCACCACCGGCGGGGGTAAACTATGGC.

This clone was seen ten or more times. The read falls 3 residues short of the CDR3 end, and the missing part is taken from the germline J gene. The V gene is TRBV29-1, the J gene TRBJ2-4; 7 nucleotides line up with TRBD2. The CDR3 sequence is 13 residues long. Germline CDR1 reads SQVTM; CDR2 reads ANQGSEA. CDR3 DNA (partial): TGCAGCGTTGAAGATATCCGGGACTACTCT. It encodes CSVEDIRDYS. The whole CDR3 region reads CSVEDIRDYSQYF.